The T cell receptor beta chain described here comes from a study of T cells in localized non-small cell lung cancer. General study results and limits: The study linked higher blood T cell density to longer overall survival.

Looked up from germline, CDR1 is SGHTA and CDR2 is FQGTGA. This CDR3 is 14 amino acids long. V lost 2 bases and J lost 2, with 9 bases in between. In regard to this clone: Its specificity is not known.

TCRdb keeps only in-frame clones here, not all; method: immunoSEQ multiplex PCR. The sample has tens of thousands of clones; 88% are singletons. The gene calls are TRBV7-3 and TRBJ2-5; no clear D gene. This TCR was recovered from a female donor aged 60 or older with stage I squamous cell lung carcinoma. The specimen was peripheral blood, collected before any cancer treatment. The CDR3 reads CASSLGPAQETQYF. The CDR3, as DNA: TGTGCCAGCAGCTTAGGGCCGGCTCAAGAGACCCAGTACTTC.